This TCR beta chain comes out of a study of cytomegalovirus exposure and HLA in healthy donors. Vbeta (60) and Jbeta (13) primers were used in the PCR. Produced via immunoSEQ multiplex PCR; TCRdb's table is partial and in-frame only. The table has some 180,000 clones, 76% seen once. V was pared by 0 bases and J by 0 bases, with 10 bases between. This CDR3 has 16 residues. CDR1 and CDR2 from the germline V gene are SGHRS and YFSETQ. The clonotype comes from a woman in her twenties or thirties in good health and CMV-seropositive. The rearrangement joins TRBV5-1 to TRBJ1-3; D call uncertain. The sample consisted of PBMCs. The CDR3 DNA follows: TGCGCCAGCAGCTTGGCCGGGTCCGTCTCTGGAAACACCATATATTTT. Translated, it gives CASSLAGSVSGNTIYF. Supplemented by reference TRBV5-1 and TRBJ1-3, the full variable domain reads KAGVTQTPRYLIKTRGQQVTLSCSPISGHRSVSWYQQTPGQGLQFLFEYFSETQRNKGNFPGRFSGRQFSNSRSEMNVSTLELGDSALYLCASSLAGSVSGNTIYFGEGSWLTVV.